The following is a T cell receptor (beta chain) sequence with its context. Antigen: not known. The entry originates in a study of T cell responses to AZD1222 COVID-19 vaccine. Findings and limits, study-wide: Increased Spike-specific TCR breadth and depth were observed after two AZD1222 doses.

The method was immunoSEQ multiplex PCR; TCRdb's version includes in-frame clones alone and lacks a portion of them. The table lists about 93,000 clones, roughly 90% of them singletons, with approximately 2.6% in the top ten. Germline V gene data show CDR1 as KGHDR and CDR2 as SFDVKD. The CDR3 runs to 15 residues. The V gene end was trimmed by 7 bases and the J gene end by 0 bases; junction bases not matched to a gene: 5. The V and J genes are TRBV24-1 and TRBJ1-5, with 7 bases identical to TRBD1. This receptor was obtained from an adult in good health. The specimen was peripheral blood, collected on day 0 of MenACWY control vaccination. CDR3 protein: CATRASGGSNQPQHF. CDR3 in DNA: TGTGCCACCAGAGCGTCAGGGGGTAGCAATCAGCCCCAGCATTTT.